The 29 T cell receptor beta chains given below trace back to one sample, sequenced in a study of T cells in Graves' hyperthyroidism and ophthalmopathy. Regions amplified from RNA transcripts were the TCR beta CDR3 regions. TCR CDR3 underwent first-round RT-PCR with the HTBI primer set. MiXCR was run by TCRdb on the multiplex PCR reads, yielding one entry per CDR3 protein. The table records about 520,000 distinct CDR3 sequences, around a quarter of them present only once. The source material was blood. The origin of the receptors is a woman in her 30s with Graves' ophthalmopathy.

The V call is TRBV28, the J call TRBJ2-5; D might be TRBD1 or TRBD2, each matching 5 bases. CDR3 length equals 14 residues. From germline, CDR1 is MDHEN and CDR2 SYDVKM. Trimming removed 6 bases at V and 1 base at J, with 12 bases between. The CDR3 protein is CASRGPGPQETQYF. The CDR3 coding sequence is TGTGCCAGCAGGGGACCAGGGCCCCAAGAGACCCAGTACTTC.

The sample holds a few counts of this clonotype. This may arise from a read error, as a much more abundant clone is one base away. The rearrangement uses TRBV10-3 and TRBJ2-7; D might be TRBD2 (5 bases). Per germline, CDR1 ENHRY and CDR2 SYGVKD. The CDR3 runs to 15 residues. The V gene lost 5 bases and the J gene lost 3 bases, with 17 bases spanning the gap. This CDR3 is CAISSTGDPYYEQYV. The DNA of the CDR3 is TGTGCCATCAGTTCCACCGGGGATCCGTACTACGAGCAGTACGTC.

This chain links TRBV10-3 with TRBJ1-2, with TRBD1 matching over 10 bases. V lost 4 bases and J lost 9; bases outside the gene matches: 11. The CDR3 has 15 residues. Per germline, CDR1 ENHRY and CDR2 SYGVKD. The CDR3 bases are TGTGCCATCAGTGCGACCGGGACAGGGGCTATTAGCTACACCTTC. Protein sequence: CAISATGTGAISYTF.

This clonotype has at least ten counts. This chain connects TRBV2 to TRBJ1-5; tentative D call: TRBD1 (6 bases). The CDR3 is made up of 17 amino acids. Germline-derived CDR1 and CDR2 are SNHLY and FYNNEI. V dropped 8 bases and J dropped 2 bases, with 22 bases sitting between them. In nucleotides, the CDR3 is TGTGCCAGCCCCTTGGGACGACCGTACAGGGGCAATCAGCCCCAGCATTTT. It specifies CASPLGRPYRGNQPQHF. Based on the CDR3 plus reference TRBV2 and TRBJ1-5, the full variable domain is EPEVTQTPSHQVTQMGQEVILRCVPISNHLYFYWYRQILGQKVEFLVSFYNNEISEKSEIFDDQFSVERPDGSNFTLKIRSTKLEDSAMYFCASPLGRPYRGNQPQHFGDGTRLSIL.

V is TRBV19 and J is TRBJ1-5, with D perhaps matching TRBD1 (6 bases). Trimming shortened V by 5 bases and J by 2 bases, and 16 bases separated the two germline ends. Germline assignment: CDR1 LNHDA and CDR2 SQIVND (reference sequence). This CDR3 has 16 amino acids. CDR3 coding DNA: TGTGCCAGTAGTGACATCAGGGGATATGGCAATCAGCCCCAGCATTTT. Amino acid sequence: CASSDIRGYGNQPQHF.

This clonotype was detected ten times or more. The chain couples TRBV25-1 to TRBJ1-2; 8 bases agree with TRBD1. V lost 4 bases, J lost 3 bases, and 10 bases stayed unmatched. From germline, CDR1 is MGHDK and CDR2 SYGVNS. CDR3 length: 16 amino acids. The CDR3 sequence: CASSVDRGPPYYGYTF. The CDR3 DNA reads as TGTGCCAGCAGTGTAGACAGGGGCCCGCCGTACTATGGCTACACCTTC.

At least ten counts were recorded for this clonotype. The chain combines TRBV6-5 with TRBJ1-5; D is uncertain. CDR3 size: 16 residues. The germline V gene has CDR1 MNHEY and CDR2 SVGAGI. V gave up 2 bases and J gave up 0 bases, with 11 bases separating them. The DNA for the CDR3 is TGTGCCAGCAGTTACGTCGCAGCATATAGCAATCAGCCCCAGCATTTT. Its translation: CASSYVAAYSNQPQHF.

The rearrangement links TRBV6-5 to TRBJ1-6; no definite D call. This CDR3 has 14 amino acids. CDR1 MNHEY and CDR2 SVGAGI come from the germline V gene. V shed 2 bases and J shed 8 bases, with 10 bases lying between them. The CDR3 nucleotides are TGTGCCAGCAGTTACGCTCGGGGAGATTCACCCCTCCACTTT. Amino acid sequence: CASSYARGDSPLHF.

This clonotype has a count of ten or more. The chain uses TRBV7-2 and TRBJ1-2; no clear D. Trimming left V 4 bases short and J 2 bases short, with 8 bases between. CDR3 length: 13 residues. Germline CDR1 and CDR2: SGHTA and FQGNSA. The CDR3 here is CASSSHPNYGYTF. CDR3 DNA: TGTGCCAGCAGCTCACACCCGAACTATGGCTACACCTTC.

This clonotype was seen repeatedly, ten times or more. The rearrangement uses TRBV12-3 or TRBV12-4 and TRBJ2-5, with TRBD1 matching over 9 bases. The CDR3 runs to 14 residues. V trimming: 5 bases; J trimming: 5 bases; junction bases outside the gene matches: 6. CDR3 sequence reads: CASSPGQGTETQYF. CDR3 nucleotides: TGTGCCAGCAGTCCCGGACAGGGGACTGAGACCCAGTACTTC.

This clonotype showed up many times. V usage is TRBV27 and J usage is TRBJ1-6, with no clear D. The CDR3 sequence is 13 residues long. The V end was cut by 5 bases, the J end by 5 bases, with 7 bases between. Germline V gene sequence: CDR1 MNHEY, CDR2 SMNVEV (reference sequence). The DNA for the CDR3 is TGTGCCAGCAGTCGTCAGGATAATTCACCCCTCCACTTT. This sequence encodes CASSRQDNSPLHF.

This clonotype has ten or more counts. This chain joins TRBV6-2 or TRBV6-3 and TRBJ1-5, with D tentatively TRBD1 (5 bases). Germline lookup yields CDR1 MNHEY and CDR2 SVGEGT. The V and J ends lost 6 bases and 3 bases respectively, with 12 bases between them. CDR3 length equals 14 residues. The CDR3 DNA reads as TGTGCCAGCAGCGTAGGGGAGTTCAATCAGCCCCAGCATTTT. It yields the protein CASSVGEFNQPQHF.

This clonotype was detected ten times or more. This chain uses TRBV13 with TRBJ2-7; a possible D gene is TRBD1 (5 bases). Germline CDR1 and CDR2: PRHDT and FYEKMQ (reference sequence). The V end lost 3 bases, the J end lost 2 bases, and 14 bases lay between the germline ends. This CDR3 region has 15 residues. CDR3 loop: CASSLGQLPAYEQYF. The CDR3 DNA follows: TGTGCCAGCAGCTTGGGGCAGCTCCCCGCCTACGAGCAGTACTTC.

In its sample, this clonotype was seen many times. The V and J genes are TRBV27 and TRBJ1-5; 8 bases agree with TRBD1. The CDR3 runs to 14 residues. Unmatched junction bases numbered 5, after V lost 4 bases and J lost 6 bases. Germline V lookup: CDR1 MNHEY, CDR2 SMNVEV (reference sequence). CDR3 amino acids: CASSSPGGGQPQHF. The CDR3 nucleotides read TGTGCCAGCAGTTCCCCAGGGGGCGGTCAGCCCCAGCATTTT.

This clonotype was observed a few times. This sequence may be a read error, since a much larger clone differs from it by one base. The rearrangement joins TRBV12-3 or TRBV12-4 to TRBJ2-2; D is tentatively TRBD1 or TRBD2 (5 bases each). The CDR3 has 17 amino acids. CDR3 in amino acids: CASSSTRGQRNTGELLF. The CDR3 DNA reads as TGTGCCAGCAGTTCAACCCGGGGCCAAAGAAACACCGGGGAGCTGTTGTTT.

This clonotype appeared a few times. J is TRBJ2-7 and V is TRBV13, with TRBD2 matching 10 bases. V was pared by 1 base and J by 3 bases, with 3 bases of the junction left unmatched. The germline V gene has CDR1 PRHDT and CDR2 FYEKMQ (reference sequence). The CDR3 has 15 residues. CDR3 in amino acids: CASSLATSGDYEQYF. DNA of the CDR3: TGTGCCAGCAGCTTAGCTACTAGCGGGGACTACGAGCAGTACTTC. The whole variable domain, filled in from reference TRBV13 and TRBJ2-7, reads AAGVIQSPRHLIKEKRETATLKCYPIPRHDTVYWYQQGPGQDPQFLISFYEKMQSDKGSIPDRFSAQQFSDYHSELNMSSLELGDSALYFCASSLATSGDYEQYFGPGTRLTVT.

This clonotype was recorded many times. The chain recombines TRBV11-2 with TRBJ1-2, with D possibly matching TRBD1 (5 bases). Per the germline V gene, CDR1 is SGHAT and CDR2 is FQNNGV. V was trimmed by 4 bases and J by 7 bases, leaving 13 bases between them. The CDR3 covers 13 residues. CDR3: CASSSGTSFGYTF. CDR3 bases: TGTGCCAGCAGCTCCGGGACCTCCTTTGGCTACACCTTC.

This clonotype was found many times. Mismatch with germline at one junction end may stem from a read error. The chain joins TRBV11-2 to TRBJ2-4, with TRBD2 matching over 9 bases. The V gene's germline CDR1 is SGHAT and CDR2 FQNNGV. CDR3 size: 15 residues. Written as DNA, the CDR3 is TGTGCCAGCAGCTCCACGGGGGGACTAGCCGACATTAAGTACTTC. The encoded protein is CASSSTGGLADIKYF.

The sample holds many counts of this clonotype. The CDR3 spells CATSETTGYGYTF. The CDR3 region has the DNA TGTGCCACCAGTGAAACAACAGGGTATGGCTACACCTTC. The rearrangement uses TRBV24-1 and TRBJ1-2; D is perhaps TRBD1 (6 bases). The CDR3 extends over 13 amino acids. The germline V gene has CDR1 KGHDR and CDR2 SFDVKD. V was clipped by 4 bases and J by 5 bases, with 10 bases between them.

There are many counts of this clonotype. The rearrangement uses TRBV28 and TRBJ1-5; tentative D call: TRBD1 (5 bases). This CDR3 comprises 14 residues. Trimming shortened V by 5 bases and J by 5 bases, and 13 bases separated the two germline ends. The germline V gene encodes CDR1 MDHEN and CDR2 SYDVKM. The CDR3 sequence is CASSRGGGDQPQHF. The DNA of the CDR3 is TGTGCCAGCAGTCGTGGGGGGGGAGATCAGCCCCAGCATTTT.

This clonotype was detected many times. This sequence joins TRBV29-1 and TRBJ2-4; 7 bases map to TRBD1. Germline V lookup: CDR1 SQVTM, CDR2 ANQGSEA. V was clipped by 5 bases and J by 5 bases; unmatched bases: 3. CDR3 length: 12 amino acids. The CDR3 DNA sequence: TGCAGCGTTCAAGGGACAGAAAACATTCAGTACTTC. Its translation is CSVQGTENIQYF.

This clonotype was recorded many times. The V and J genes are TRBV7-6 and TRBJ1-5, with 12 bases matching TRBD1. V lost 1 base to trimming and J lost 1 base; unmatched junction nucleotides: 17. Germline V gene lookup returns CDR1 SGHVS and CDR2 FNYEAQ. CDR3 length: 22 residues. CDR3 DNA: TGTGCCAGCAGCTTAGTACATATTGGGGACAGGGGGCATCGGTTAAGCAATCAGCCCCAGCATTTT. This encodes CASSLVHIGDRGHRLSNQPQHF. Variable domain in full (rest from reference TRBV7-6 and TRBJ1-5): GAGVSQSPRYKVTKRGQDVALRCDPISGHVSLYWYRQALGQGPEFLTYFNYEAQQDKSGLPNDRFSAERPEGSISTLTIQRTEQRDSAMYRCASSLVHIGDRGHRLSNQPQHFGDGTRLSIL.

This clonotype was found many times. The CDR3 sequence: CASSGILGAKNIQYF. Written as DNA, the CDR3 is TGTGCCAGCAGTGGTATCTTAGGGGCCAAAAACATTCAGTACTTC. The chain links TRBV2 to TRBJ2-4; D is unresolved. The germline CDR1 and CDR2 sequences are SNHLY and FYNNEI. The CDR3 contains 15 residues. Trimming pared 4 bases from V and 1 base from J, leaving 11 bases between.

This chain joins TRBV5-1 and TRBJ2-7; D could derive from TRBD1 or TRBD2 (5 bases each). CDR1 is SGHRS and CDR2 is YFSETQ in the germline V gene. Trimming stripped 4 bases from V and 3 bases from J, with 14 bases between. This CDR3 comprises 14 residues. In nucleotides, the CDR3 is TGCGCCAGCAGCAGGGACGGCAAAAACTACGAGCAGTACTTC. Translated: CASSRDGKNYEQYF.

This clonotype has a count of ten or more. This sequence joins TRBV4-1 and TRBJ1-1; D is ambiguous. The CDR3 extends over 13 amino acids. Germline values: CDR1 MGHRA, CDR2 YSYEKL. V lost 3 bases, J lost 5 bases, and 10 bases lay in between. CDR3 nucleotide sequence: TGCGCCAGCAGCCAGAAGGGTCGAACTGAAGCTTTCTTT. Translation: CASSQKGRTEAFF.

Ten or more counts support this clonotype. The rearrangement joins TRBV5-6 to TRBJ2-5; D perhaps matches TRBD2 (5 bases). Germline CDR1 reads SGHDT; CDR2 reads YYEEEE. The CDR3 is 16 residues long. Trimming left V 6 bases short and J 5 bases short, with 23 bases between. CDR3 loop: CASNPIREGRAETQYF. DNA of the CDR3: TGTGCCAGCAACCCCATCCGGGAAGGACGGGCGGAGACCCAGTACTTC.

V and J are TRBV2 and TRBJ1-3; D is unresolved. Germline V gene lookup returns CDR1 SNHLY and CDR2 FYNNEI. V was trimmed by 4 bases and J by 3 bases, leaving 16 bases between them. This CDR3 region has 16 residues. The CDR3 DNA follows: TGTGCCAGCAGTGGAAGGCGCCCTATGGGTGGAAACACCATATATTTT. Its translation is CASSGRRPMGGNTIYF.

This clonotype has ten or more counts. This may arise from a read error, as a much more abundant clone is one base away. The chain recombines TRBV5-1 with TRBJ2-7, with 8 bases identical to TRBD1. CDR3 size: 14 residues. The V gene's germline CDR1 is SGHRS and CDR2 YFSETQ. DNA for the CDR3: TGCACCAGCAGCTTGGGACAGGATTCCTACGAGCAGTACTTC. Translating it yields CTSSLGQDSYEQYF.

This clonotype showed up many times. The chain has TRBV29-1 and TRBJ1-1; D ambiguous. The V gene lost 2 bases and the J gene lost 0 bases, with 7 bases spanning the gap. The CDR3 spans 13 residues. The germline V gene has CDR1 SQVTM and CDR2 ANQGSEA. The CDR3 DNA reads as TGCAGCGTTGAACCCTACCTGAACACTGAAGCTTTCTTT. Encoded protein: CSVEPYLNTEAFF.